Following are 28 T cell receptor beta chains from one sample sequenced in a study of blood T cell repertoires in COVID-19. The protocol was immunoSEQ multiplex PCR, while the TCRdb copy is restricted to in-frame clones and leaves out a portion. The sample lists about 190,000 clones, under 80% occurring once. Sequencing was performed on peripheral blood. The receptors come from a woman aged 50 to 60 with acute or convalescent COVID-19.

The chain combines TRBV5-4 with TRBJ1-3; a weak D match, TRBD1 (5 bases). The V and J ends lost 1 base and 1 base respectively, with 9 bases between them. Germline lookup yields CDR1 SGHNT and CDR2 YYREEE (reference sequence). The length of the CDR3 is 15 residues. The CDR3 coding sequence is TGTGCCAGCAGCTTGCGGGGGATTTCTGGAAACACCATATATTTT. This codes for CASSLRGISGNTIYF.

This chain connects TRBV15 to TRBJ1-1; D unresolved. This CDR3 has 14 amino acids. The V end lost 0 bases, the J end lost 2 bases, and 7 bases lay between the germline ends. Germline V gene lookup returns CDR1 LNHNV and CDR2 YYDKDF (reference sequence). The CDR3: CATSRDRGNTEAFF. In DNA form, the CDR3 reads TGTGCCACCAGCAGAGATCGGGGAAACACTGAAGCTTTCTTT.

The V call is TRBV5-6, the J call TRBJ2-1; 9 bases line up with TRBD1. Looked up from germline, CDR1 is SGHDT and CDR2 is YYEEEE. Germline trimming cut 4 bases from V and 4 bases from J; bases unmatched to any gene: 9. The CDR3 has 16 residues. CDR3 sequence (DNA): TGTGCCAGCAGCCTTCCCGGGACAGGGCTTTACAATGAGCAGTTCTTC. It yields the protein CASSLPGTGLYNEQFF.

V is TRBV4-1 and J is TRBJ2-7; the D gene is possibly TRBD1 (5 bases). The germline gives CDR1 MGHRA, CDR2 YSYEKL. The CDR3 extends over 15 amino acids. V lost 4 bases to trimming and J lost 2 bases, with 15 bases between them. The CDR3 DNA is TGCGCCAGCAGCCTACGTCTAGGCAGGGCCTACGAGCAGTACTTC. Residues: CASSLRLGRAYEQYF.

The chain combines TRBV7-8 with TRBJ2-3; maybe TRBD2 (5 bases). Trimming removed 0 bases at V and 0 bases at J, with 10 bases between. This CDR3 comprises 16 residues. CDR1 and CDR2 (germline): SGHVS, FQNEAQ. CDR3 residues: CASSLANSVSTDTQYF. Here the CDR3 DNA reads TGTGCCAGCAGCTTAGCGAATAGCGTTAGCACAGATACGCAGTATTTT.

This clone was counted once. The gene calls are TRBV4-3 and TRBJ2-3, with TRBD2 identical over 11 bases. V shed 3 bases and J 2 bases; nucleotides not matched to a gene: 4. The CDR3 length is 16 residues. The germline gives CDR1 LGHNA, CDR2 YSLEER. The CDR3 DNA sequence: TGCGCCAGCAGCCACACTAGCGGGAGTACCACAGATACGCAGTATTTT. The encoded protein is CASSHTSGSTTDTQYF.

The CDR3: CASSPQAGSYNEQFF. The CDR3 DNA sequence: TGTGCCAGCAGCCCGCAAGCGGGCTCCTACAATGAGCAGTTCTTC. V gene TRBV9 combines with J gene TRBJ2-1, with D possibly being TRBD2 (6 bases). This CDR3 spans 15 amino acids. Germline loops: CDR1 SGDLS, CDR2 YYNGEE. Trimming took 4 bases from V and 0 from J, leaving 11 bases between them.

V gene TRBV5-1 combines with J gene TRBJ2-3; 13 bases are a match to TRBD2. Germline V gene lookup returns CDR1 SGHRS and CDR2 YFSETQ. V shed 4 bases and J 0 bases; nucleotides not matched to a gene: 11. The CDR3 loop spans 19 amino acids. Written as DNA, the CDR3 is TGCGCCAGCAGCCCCTTCCCGACTAGCGGGGGGTCCAGCACAGATACGCAGTATTTT. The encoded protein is CASSPFPTSGGSSTDTQYF.

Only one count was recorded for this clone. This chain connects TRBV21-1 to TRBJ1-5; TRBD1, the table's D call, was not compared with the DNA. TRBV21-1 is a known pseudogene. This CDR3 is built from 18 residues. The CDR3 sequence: CASSKRGDRGPRGQPQHF. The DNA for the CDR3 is TGTGCCAGCAGCAAAAGAGGTGACAGGGGGCCCCGGGGTCAGCCCCAGCATTTT.

The CDR3 nucleotides read TGTGCCAGCAGCTTTCAAAGGACTAGCGGGGGGCAAGATACGCAGTATTTT. Protein sequence: CASSFQRTSGGQDTQYF. The chain uses TRBV11-2 and TRBJ2-3; the match to TRBD2 covers 14 bases. Germline V gene sequence: CDR1 SGHAT, CDR2 FQNNGV. This CDR3 has 17 residues. V lost 3 bases to trimming and J lost 5 bases; unmatched junction nucleotides: 7. The variable domain in full, with the rest retrieved from reference TRBV11-2 and TRBJ2-3, is EAGVAQSPRYKIIEKRQSVAFWCNPISGHATLYWYQQILGQGPKLLIQFQNNGVVDDSQLPKDRFSAERLKGVDSTLKIQPAKLEDSAVYLCASSFQRTSGGQDTQYFGPGTRLTVL.

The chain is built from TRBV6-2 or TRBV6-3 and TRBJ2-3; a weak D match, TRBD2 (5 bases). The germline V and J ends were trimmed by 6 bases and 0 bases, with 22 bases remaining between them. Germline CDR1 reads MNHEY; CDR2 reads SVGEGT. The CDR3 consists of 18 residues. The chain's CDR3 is CASRPRGPLLPSTDTQYF. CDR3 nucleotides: TGTGCCAGCAGACCTCGAGGGCCCTTACTGCCTAGCACAGATACGCAGTATTTT.

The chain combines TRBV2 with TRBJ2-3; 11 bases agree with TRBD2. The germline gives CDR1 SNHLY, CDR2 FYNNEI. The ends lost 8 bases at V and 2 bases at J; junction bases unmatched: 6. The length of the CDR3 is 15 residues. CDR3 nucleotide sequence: TGTGCCAGCGGACCGACTAGCGGGGACACAGATACGCAGTATTTT. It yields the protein CASGPTSGDTDTQYF.

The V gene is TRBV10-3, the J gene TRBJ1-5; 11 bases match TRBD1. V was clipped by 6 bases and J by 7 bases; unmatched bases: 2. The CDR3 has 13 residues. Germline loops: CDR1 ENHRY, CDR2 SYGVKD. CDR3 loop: CAISGTGGQPQHF. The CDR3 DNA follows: TGTGCCATCAGCGGGACAGGGGGACAGCCCCAGCATTTT.

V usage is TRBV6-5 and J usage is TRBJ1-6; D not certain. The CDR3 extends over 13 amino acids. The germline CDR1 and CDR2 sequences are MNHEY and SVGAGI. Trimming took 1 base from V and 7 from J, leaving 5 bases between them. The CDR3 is CASSYFLNSPLHF. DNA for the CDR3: TGTGCCAGCAGTTACTTCCTGAATTCACCCCTCCACTTT.

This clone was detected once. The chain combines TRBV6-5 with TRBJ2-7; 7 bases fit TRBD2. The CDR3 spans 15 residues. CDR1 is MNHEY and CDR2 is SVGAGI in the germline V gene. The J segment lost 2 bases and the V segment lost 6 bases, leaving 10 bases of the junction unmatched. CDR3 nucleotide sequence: TGTGCCAGCAGCGCGGGACCTGGGAGGGCCTACGAGCAGTACTTC. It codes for CASSAGPGRAYEQYF.

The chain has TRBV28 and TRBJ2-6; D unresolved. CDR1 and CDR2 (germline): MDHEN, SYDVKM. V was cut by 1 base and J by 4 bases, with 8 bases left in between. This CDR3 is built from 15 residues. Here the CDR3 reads CASSLLSSGANVLTF. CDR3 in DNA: TGTGCCAGCAGTTTATTGTCCTCCGGGGCCAACGTCCTGACTTTC.

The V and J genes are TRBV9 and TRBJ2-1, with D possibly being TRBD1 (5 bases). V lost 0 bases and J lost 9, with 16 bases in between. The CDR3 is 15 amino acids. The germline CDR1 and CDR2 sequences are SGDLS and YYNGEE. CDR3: CASSVAQSPRGEQFF. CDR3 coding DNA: TGTGCCAGCAGCGTAGCTCAGTCCCCTAGGGGTGAGCAGTTCTTC.

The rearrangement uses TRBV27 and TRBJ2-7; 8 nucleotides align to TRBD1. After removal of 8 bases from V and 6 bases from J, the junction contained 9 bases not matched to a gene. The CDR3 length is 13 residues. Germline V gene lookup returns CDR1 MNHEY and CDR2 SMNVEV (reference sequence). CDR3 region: CASQSQGASEQYF. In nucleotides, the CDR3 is TGTGCCAGCCAGAGCCAGGGGGCTTCCGAGCAGTACTTC.

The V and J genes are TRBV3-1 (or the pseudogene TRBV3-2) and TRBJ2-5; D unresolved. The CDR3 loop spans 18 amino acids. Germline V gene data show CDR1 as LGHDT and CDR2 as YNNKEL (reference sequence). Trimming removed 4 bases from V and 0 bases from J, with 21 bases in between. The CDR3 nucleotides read TGTGCCAGCAGCCCTCAAGAGGTTTCGATTTGGTACCAAGAGACCCAGTACTTC. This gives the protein CASSPQEVSIWYQETQYF.

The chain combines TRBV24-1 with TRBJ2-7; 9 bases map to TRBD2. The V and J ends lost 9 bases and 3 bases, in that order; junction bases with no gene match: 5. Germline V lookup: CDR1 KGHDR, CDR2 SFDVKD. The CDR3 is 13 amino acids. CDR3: CATGGGAIYEQYF. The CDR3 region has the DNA TGTGCCACCGGCGGGGGGGCTATCTACGAGCAGTACTTC.

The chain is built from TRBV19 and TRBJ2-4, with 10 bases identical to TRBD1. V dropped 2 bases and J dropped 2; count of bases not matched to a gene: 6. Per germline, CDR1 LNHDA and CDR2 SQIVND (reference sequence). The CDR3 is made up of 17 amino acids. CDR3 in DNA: TGTGCCAGTAGTATAAGGACGGGACAGGGGACCAAAAACATTCAGTACTTC. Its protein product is CASSIRTGQGTKNIQYF. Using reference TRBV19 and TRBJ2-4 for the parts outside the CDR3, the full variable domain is DGGITQSPKYLFRKEGQNVTLSCEQNLNHDAMYWYRQDPGQGLRLIYYSQIVNDFQKGDIAEGYSVSREKKESFPLTVTSAQKNPTAFYLCASSIRTGQGTKNIQYFGAGTRLSVL.

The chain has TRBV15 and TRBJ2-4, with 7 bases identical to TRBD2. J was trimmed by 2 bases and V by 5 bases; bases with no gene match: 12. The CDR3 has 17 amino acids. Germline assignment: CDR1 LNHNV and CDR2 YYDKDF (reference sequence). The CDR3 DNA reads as TGTGCCACCAGCCTTGTGGGAGGGCCCCTAACCAAAAACATTCAGTACTTC. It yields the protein CATSLVGGPLTKNIQYF.

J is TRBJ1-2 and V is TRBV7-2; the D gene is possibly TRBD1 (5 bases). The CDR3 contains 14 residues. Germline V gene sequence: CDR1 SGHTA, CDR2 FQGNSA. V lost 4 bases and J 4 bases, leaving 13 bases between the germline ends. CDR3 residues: CASSSDPGPYGYTF. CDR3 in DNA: TGTGCCAGCAGCTCCGACCCAGGGCCCTATGGCTACACCTTC.

In DNA, the CDR3 is TGCAGTGCTATTGACAGGGATGGCTACACCTTC. Protein product: CSAIDRDGYTF. The chain couples TRBV20-1 to TRBJ1-2, with 7 bases identical to TRBD1. Germline V gene data show CDR1 as DFQATT and CDR2 as SNEGSKA (reference sequence). The CDR3 is 11 amino acids. V trimming: 4 bases; J trimming: 6 bases; junction bases outside the gene matches: 2.

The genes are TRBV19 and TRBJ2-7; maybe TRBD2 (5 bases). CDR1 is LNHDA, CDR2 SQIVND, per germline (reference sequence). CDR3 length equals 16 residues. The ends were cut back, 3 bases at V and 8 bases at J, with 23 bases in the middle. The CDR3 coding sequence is TGTGCCAGTAGTATCCCCGGCACCAGCGGAGCTAGAAAGCAGTACTTC. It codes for CASSIPGTSGARKQYF.

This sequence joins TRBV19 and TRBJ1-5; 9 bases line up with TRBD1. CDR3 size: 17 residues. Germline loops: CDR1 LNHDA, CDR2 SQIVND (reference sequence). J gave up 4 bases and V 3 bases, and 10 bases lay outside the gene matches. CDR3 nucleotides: TGTGCCAGTAGTATTGATGGGACAGGGATGGGGAATCAGCCCCAGCATTTT. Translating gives CASSIDGTGMGNQPQHF.

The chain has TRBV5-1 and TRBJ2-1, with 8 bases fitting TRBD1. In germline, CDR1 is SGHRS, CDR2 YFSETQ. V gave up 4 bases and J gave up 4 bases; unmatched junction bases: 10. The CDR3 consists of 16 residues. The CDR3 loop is CASSGDQGARYNEQFF. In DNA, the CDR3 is TGCGCCAGCAGCGGAGATCAGGGGGCGCGGTACAATGAGCAGTTCTTC.

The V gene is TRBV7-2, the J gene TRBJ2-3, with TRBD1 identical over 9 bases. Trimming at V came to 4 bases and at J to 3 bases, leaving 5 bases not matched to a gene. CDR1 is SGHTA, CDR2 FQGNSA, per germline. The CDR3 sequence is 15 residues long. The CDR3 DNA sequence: TGTGCCAGCAGCTCGAGGACAGGGGCGACAGATACGCAGTATTTT. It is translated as CASSSRTGATDTQYF.